Shown below are 20 T cell receptor beta chains from a single sample sequenced in a study of T cells in localized non-small cell lung cancer. Sequencing used immunoSEQ multiplex PCR; TCRdb keeps in-frame clones, though not all of them. The sample lists roughly 25,000 clones; roughly nine tenths were seen once. The sample here was peripheral blood, taken before any cancer treatment. Every receptor here comes from a female donor over 55 with stage II squamous cell lung carcinoma.

A note on this clone: Other DNA sequences in the sample encode the same CDR3. In nucleotides, the CDR3 is TGTGCCAGCAGCTTTACAGGAGATCAGCCCCAGCATTTT. Translation gives CASSFTGDQPQHF. The chain couples TRBV2 to TRBJ1-5; tentatively, D is TRBD1 (5 bases). Germline V gene data show CDR1 as SNHLY and CDR2 as FYNNEI. The CDR3 loop spans 13 amino acids. Trimming removed 6 bases at V and 5 bases at J, with 11 bases between.

V usage is TRBV18 and J usage is TRBJ2-1; 10 bases match TRBD2. The germline CDR1 and CDR2 sequences are KGHSH and LQKENI. The CDR3 consists of 17 residues. The trim removed 0 bases at V and 4 bases at J, leaving 6 bases unmatched. The DNA for the CDR3 is TGTGCCAGCTCACCACCCGCTAGCGGGGGAGTTTACAATGAGCAGTTCTTC. It specifies CASSPPASGGVYNEQFF.

The chain carries TRBV5-4 and TRBJ2-7; D may be TRBD2 (6 bases). The V and J ends lost 4 bases and 3 bases respectively, with 11 bases between them. Germline V lookup: CDR1 SGHNT, CDR2 YYREEE (reference sequence). This CDR3 is 13 amino acids long. CDR3 coding DNA: TGTGCCAGCAGCCCCGGGGGAAGCTACGAGCAGTACTTC. As protein: CASSPGGSYEQYF.

The V and J genes are TRBV19 and TRBJ1-2; D call uncertain. Germline loops: CDR1 LNHDA, CDR2 SQIVND (reference sequence). The CDR3 loop spans 13 amino acids. V was shortened by 4 bases and J by 8 bases, with 14 bases between the two germline ends. The CDR3: CASSTNPKAGYTF. The CDR3 bases are TGTGCCAGTAGTACTAATCCCAAGGCCGGCTACACCTTC.

The chain uses TRBV6-5 and TRBJ1-1, with TRBD1 identical over 10 bases. Germline trimming cut 6 bases from V and 5 bases from J; bases unmatched to any gene: 9. Germline CDR1 MNHEY, CDR2 SVGAGI. The CDR3 is 15 amino acids. This CDR3 is CASSGTGATGTEAFF. The DNA for the CDR3 is TGTGCCAGCAGCGGGACAGGGGCCACGGGGACTGAAGCTTTCTTT.

The rearrangement joins TRBV7-7 to TRBJ2-2; 9 bases align to TRBD2. The CDR3 sequence is 16 residues long. The V gene end was trimmed by 5 bases and the J gene end by 1 base; junction bases not matched to a gene: 5. Germline values: CDR1 SSHAT, CDR2 FNYEAQ (reference sequence). CDR3 coding DNA: TGTGCCAGCAGCAGCGGGAGGTTGGTGAACACCGGGGAGCTGTTTTTT. Translated, it gives CASSSGRLVNTGELFF.

The rearrangement uses TRBV7-9 and TRBJ2-1; TRBD2 agrees at 7 bases. V gave up 5 bases and J gave up 5 bases; unmatched junction bases: 15. The CDR3 covers 17 residues. From germline, CDR1 is SEHNR and CDR2 FQNEAQ (reference sequence). The CDR3 nucleotides are TGTGCCAGCAGCCGCGGCGCCGCGGGACTACAACACAATGAGCAGTTCTTC. Residues: CASSRGAAGLQHNEQFF.

V is TRBV5-5 and J is TRBJ2-7; 9 nucleotides line up with TRBD1. The J segment lost 12 bases and the V segment lost 0 bases, leaving 10 bases of the junction unmatched. Germline CDR1 reads SGHKS; CDR2 reads YYEKEE (reference sequence). The CDR3 is made up of 14 amino acids. CDR3: CASSLEGQGTYAYF. CDR3 bases: TGTGCCAGCAGCTTGGAAGGACAGGGGACTTATGCGTACTTC.

The V gene is TRBV11-2, the J gene TRBJ2-7; D is possibly TRBD1 (5 bases). Trimming took 5 bases from V and 9 from J, leaving 17 bases between them. CDR3 length: 13 amino acids. Germline loops: CDR1 SGHAT, CDR2 FQNNGV. The CDR3 spells CASSVGAMGMQYF. The CDR3 coding sequence is TGTGCCAGCAGCGTAGGGGCCATGGGGATGCAGTACTTC.

The chain employs TRBV30 and TRBJ2-5; TRBD2 matches 10 bases. There are 15 residues in the CDR3. Looked up from germline, CDR1 is GTSNPN and CDR2 is SVGIG (reference sequence). V trimming: 6 bases; J trimming: 4 bases; junction bases outside the gene matches: 11. CDR3: CACSLQRGGRETQYF. The CDR3 coding sequence is TGTGCCTGCTCCCTCCAGCGGGGGGGCCGAGAGACCCAGTACTTC.

This chain connects TRBV15 to TRBJ2-5; D is possibly TRBD1 or TRBD2 (5 bases each). This CDR3 is built from 14 residues. Germline lookup yields CDR1 LNHNV and CDR2 YYDKDF (reference sequence). The V end was cut by 8 bases, the J end by 7 bases, with 20 bases between. This chain's CDR3 is CATRAGWGRGTQYF. As DNA, the CDR3 is TGTGCCACCCGGGCGGGTTGGGGAAGGGGGACCCAGTACTTC.

The rearrangement links TRBV28 to TRBJ1-4; 7 bases align to TRBD1. The germline CDR1 and CDR2 sequences are MDHEN and SYDVKM. Losses at the gene ends were 8 bases for V and 8 bases for J; bases not matched to a gene: 8. The CDR3 has 13 amino acids. CDR3 coding DNA: TGTGCCAGCGTGACAGGGTCTTACGAAAAACTGTTTTTT. Amino acid sequence: CASVTGSYEKLFF.

This chain links TRBV5-1 with TRBJ1-1; D gene ambiguous. V lost 6 bases and J lost 0, with 9 bases in between. Germline CDR1 reads SGHRS; CDR2 reads YFSETQ. This CDR3 has 13 residues. CDR3 sequence: CASTLGVNTEAFF. CDR3 DNA sequence: TGCGCCAGCACCTTAGGTGTGAACACTGAAGCTTTCTTT.

This sequence joins TRBV29-1 and TRBJ1-3; D is unclear. CDR3 length equals 12 residues. Germline CDR1 and CDR2: SQVTM and ANQGSEA. V lost 7 bases to trimming and J lost 4 bases, with 11 bases between them. CDR3 sequence (DNA): TGCAGCGCCATTACAACCGGAAACACCATATATTTT. Translating it yields CSAITTGNTIYF.

This chain joins TRBV25-1 and TRBJ2-3; D is possibly TRBD1 (6 bases). CDR3 length: 14 amino acids. Germline CDR1 and CDR2: MGHDK and SYGVNS. Trimming pared 3 bases from V and 3 bases from J, leaving 10 bases between. The CDR3 region has the DNA TGTGCCAGCAGTGATTCAGGACAGACAGATACGCAGTATTTT. Translated: CASSDSGQTDTQYF.

The chain joins TRBV12-5 to TRBJ2-1, with D maybe TRBD2 (6 bases). V lost 5 bases and J 1 base, leaving 15 bases between the germline ends. CDR1 is LGHNT, CDR2 FRNRAP, per germline. The CDR3 extends over 16 amino acids. The CDR3 region is CASGKPGGRSYNEQFF. DNA of the CDR3: TGTGCTAGTGGTAAACCTGGGGGGAGATCCTACAATGAGCAGTTCTTC. The whole variable domain, remainder taken from reference TRBV12-5 and TRBJ2-1, is DARVTQTPRHKVTEMGQEVTMRCQPILGHNTVFWYRQTMMQGLELLAYFRNRAPLDDSGMPKDRFSAEMPDATLATLKIQPSEPRDSAVYFCASGKPGGRSYNEQFFGPGTRLTVL.

The chain combines TRBV19 with TRBJ2-1; no clear D. CDR1 LNHDA and CDR2 SQIVND come from the germline V gene (reference sequence). The CDR3 consists of 14 residues. V lost 3 bases and J lost 7, with 13 bases in between. CDR3 in amino acids: CASSILVQSNEQFF. DNA for the CDR3: TGTGCCAGTAGTATTTTGGTGCAGTCAAATGAGCAGTTCTTC.

The DNA of the CDR3 is TGTGCCAGCAGCTTAAACAGGGGAGAGGCTGAAGCTTTCTTT. It translates to CASSLNRGEAEAFF. The chain is built from TRBV7-9 and TRBJ1-1; 7 bases agree with TRBD1. J lost 6 bases, V lost 2 bases, and 6 bases had no gene match. The CDR3 extends over 14 amino acids. Germline loops: CDR1 SEHNR, CDR2 FQNEAQ (reference sequence).

The CDR3 loop is CASSLSGLGNEQFF. CDR3 sequence (DNA): TGTGCCAGCAGTTTATCGGGACTAGGCAATGAGCAGTTCTTC. The gene calls are TRBV28 and TRBJ2-1, with TRBD2 matching over 8 bases. The CDR3 totals 14 residues. V lost 1 base to trimming and J lost 6 bases; unmatched junction nucleotides: 2. CDR1 and CDR2 from the germline V gene are MDHEN and SYDVKM.

The J gene is TRBJ2-5, the V gene TRBV30, with D maybe TRBD2 (6 bases). The CDR3 consists of 15 residues. V was trimmed by 5 bases and J by 4 bases, leaving 20 bases between them. The germline gives CDR1 GTSNPN, CDR2 SVGIG (reference sequence). The CDR3 loop reads CAWAPGRRRGETQYF. CDR3 coding DNA: TGTGCCTGGGCACCTGGGAGGCGCCGGGGAGAGACCCAGTACTTC.